One sample yielded the 24 T cell receptor beta chains listed below, sequenced in a study of shared clonotypes between healthy human individuals. The protocol was immunoSEQ multiplex PCR, while the TCRdb copy is restricted to in-frame clones and leaves out a portion. Of 950,000 to 1,100,000 clones in the sample, about 74% were seen once. Sequenced material: memory CD4+ T cells sorted from blood. The sample's subset: CD45RA-negative fraction. The receptors shown here come from a man aged 18 to 29 in good health.

This clone was recorded only once. CDR3 sequence: CASSPRWDAGELFF. The DNA for the CDR3 is TGCGCCAGCAGCCCACGGTGGGACGCCGGGGAGCTGTTTTTT. This chain connects TRBV5-1 to TRBJ2-2; either TRBD1 or TRBD2 may fit D (5 bases each). Germline assignment: CDR1 SGHRS and CDR2 YFSETQ. The length of the CDR3 is 14 residues. The germline V and J ends were trimmed by 4 bases and 6 bases, with 13 bases remaining between them.

The J gene is TRBJ1-5, the V gene TRBV29-1; 7 bases align to TRBD1. Germline values: CDR1 SQVTM, CDR2 ANQGSEA. The length of the CDR3 is 13 residues. The trim removed 5 bases at V and 5 bases at J, leaving 6 bases unmatched. The CDR3 loop reads CSVRQGADQPQHF. The CDR3, as DNA: TGCAGCGTTAGACAGGGTGCAGATCAGCCCCAGCATTTT.

V gene TRBV28 combines with J gene TRBJ1-3; a possible D gene is TRBD1 (5 bases). Germline V CDR1 and CDR2: MDHEN, SYDVKM. The CDR3 extends over 14 amino acids. The ends were cut back, 8 bases at V and 4 bases at J, with 15 bases in the middle. CDR3 nucleotide sequence: TGTGCCAGCCGAGGAGGGGAGAAAGGAAACACCATATATTTT. It codes for CASRGGEKGNTIYF.

The chain recombines TRBV7-9 with TRBJ2-2, with 9 bases that match TRBD2. Germline V CDR1 and CDR2: SEHNR, FQNEAQ (reference sequence). The junction had 9 bases not matched to a gene; V was cut back by 5 bases and J by 5 bases. The CDR3 has 16 amino acids. This CDR3 reads CASSTHSGSGTGELFF. The CDR3 nucleotides read TGTGCCAGCAGCACTCATAGCGGGAGTGGGACCGGGGAGCTGTTTTTT.

As regards this clone: This sample includes further DNA sequences coding for the same CDR3. The gene calls are TRBV30 and TRBJ1-2; no firm D call. The CDR3 sequence is 12 residues long. The V gene lost 0 bases and the J gene lost 2 bases, with 4 bases spanning the gap. Germline assignment: CDR1 GTSNPN and CDR2 SVGIG (reference sequence). CDR3 sequence reads: CAWSVNNYGYTF. The CDR3 coding sequence is TGTGCCTGGAGTGTAAACAACTATGGCTACACCTTC.

A note on this clone: The sample has other DNA sequences that encode this CDR3 too. The chain joins TRBV2 to TRBJ1-4; 9 bases agree with TRBD1. The CDR3 is 14 amino acids. Germline CDR1 SNHLY, CDR2 FYNNEI. With 7 bases clipped from V and 4 bases from J, the junction kept 4 bases outside the gene matches. CDR3 sequence: CASTGQGLNEKLFF. For the CDR3, the DNA is TGTGCCAGCACTGGACAGGGGCTTAATGAAAAACTGTTTTTT.

The J gene is TRBJ2-1, the V gene TRBV9; TRBD1 might be the D (5 bases). With 0 bases removed from V and 1 base from J, the gap between germline ends came to 8 bases. The CDR3 covers 15 residues. Germline assignment: CDR1 SGDLS and CDR2 YYNGEE. Written as DNA, the CDR3 is TGTGCCAGCAGCGTAGAGGGGATTTCCTACAATGAGCAGTTCTTC. This gives the protein CASSVEGISYNEQFF.

V and J are TRBV5-1 and TRBJ2-1; 7 positions match TRBD2. Germline lookup yields CDR1 SGHRS and CDR2 YFSETQ. The V gene end was trimmed by 3 bases and the J gene end by 1 base; junction bases not matched to a gene: 7. The CDR3 totals 16 residues. In nucleotides, the CDR3 is TGCGCCAGCAGCTCTGCTAGGGGAGGGTCCTACAATGAGCAGTTCTTC. This sequence encodes CASSSARGGSYNEQFF.

This rearrangement joins TRBV7-9 to TRBJ2-3; D uncertain. This CDR3 has 16 residues. Trimming removed 4 bases at V and 1 base at J, with 15 bases between. Germline values: CDR1 SEHNR, CDR2 FQNEAQ (reference sequence). CDR3 sequence (DNA): TGTGCCAGCAGCTACCGTGCCCCTTCGGGCACAGATACGCAGTATTTT. It specifies CASSYRAPSGTDTQYF.

The CDR3 coding sequence is TGTGCCAGCAGGATGGCGGGAGAGGACGAGCAGTACTTC. The encoded protein is CASRMAGEDEQYF. The chain is built from TRBV6-1 and TRBJ2-5; 7 nucleotides agree with TRBD2. Judging by the DNA end, TRBJ2-7 fits better; the J call may be wrong. CDR1 MNHNS and CDR2 SASEGT come from the germline V gene. The CDR3 is 13 residues long.

This clone was counted only a few times. The rearrangement uses TRBV6-1 and TRBJ2-5; D remains unclear. Germline loops: CDR1 MNHNS, CDR2 SASEGT. The V gene lost 2 bases and the J gene lost 5 bases, with 15 bases spanning the gap. The CDR3 runs 15 residues. The chain's CDR3 is CASSELPSSVETQYF. Written as DNA, the CDR3 is TGTGCCAGCAGTGAATTGCCCAGCAGTGTGGAGACCCAGTACTTC.

This clone is a singleton in its sample. The chain employs TRBV28 and TRBJ2-3; D gene ambiguous. Trimming stripped 2 bases from V and 6 bases from J, with 6 bases between. Germline V CDR1 and CDR2: MDHEN, SYDVKM. This CDR3 has 12 amino acids. CDR3 bases: TGTGCCAGCAGTTTAAATCGGGATACGCAGTATTTT. This gives the protein CASSLNRDTQYF. Complete variable domain (other parts from reference TRBV28 and TRBJ2-3): DVKVTQSSRYLVKRTGEKVFLECVQDMDHENMFWYRQDPGLGLRLIYFSYDVKMKEKGDIPEGYSVSREKKERFSLILESASTNQTSMYLCASSLNRDTQYFGPGTRLTVL.

The DNA for the CDR3 is TGTGCCAGCAGCTTAACGCGACAGGGAAATGGCTACACCTTC. It encodes CASSLTRQGNGYTF. The chain couples TRBV7-2 to TRBJ1-2; 7 nucleotides match TRBD1. The CDR3 sequence is 14 residues long. Germline CDR1 and CDR2: SGHTA and FQGNSA. V was pared by 2 bases and J by 6 bases, with 6 bases of the junction left unmatched. The variable domain in full, with the rest retrieved from reference TRBV7-2 and TRBJ1-2, is GAGVSQSPSNKVTEKGKDVELRCDPISGHTALYWYRQSLGQGLEFLIYFQGNSAPDKSGLPSDRFSAERTGGSVSTLTIQRTQQEDSAVYLCASSLTRQGNGYTFGSGTRLTVV.

V and J are TRBV28 and TRBJ1-5, with D unclear. Germline assignment: CDR1 MDHEN and CDR2 SYDVKM. The germline V and J ends were trimmed by 4 bases and 0 bases, with 10 bases remaining between them. The CDR3 runs to 15 residues. CDR3 amino acids: CASSSWHYSNQPQHF. CDR3 DNA: TGTGCCAGCAGTTCATGGCATTATAGCAATCAGCCCCAGCATTTT.

The J gene is TRBJ1-1, the V gene TRBV7-2; D gene ambiguous. The CDR3 runs 14 residues. V lost 4 bases and J 0 bases, leaving 9 bases between the germline ends. The germline V gene has CDR1 SGHTA and CDR2 FQGNSA. As DNA, the CDR3 is TGTGCCAGCAGCTCCCGTGTAATGAACACTGAAGCTTTCTTT. Translated: CASSSRVMNTEAFF.

This clone showed up just a few times. Other DNA sequences within the sample encode an identical CDR3. The chain recombines TRBV7-2 with TRBJ2-7; 7 positions agree with TRBD2. In germline, CDR1 is SGHTA, CDR2 FQGNSA. V shed 1 base and J 2 bases; nucleotides not matched to a gene: 5. The CDR3 extends over 15 amino acids. The DNA of the CDR3 is TGTGCCAGCAGCTTAGAGGTGGGAGGGACCTACGAGCAGTACTTC. Protein sequence: CASSLEVGGTYEQYF. Full variable domain (outside the CDR3, taken from reference TRBV7-2 and TRBJ2-7): GAGVSQSPSNKVTEKGKDVELRCDPISGHTALYWYRQSLGQGLEFLIYFQGNSAPDKSGLPSDRFSAERTGGSVSTLTIQRTQQEDSAVYLCASSLEVGGTYEQYFGPGTRLTVT.

The chain employs TRBV28 and TRBJ2-1; 8 bases are shared with TRBD1. V lost 4 bases and J lost 1; bases outside the gene matches: 9. Germline V gene lookup returns CDR1 MDHEN and CDR2 SYDVKM. The CDR3 runs to 17 residues. The CDR3 spells CASSSNQGARSYNEQFF. The CDR3 bases are TGTGCCAGCAGTTCGAATCAGGGGGCGCGGTCCTACAATGAGCAGTTCTTC.

This clone was seen once. The chain employs TRBV5-4 and TRBJ1-5; D is ambiguous. The germline V gene encodes CDR1 SGHNT and CDR2 YYREEE (reference sequence). The CDR3 contains 16 residues. V lost 0 bases, J lost 0 bases, and 10 bases lay in between. The CDR3 region is CASSLDGMNSNQPQHF. DNA for the CDR3: TGTGCCAGCAGCTTGGACGGAATGAATAGCAATCAGCCCCAGCATTTT.

The chain carries TRBV18 and TRBJ1-6, with D possibly matching TRBD1 (6 bases). The CDR3 is made up of 16 amino acids. The germline V gene encodes CDR1 KGHSH and CDR2 LQKENI. Deletions cut 0 bases from V and 7 bases from J, with 13 bases between. CDR3 region: CASSPPGWGANSPLHF. The CDR3 nucleotides are TGTGCCAGCTCACCACCAGGATGGGGGGCGAATTCACCCCTCCACTTT.

The chain carries TRBV6-6 and TRBJ2-3; D is uncertain. This CDR3 is built from 15 residues. Germline CDR1 and CDR2: MNHNY and SVGAGI (reference sequence). V was cut by 5 bases and J by 2 bases, with 14 bases left in between. The DNA of the CDR3 is TGTGCCAGCAGTCCCGTTTCAAAATACACAGATACGCAGTATTTT. Residues: CASSPVSKYTDTQYF.

In the case of this clone: The same CDR3 can be traced to other DNA sequences in this sample. This chain joins TRBV30 and TRBJ1-1; 7 bases match TRBD1. With 1 base clipped from V and 4 bases from J, the junction kept 3 bases outside the gene matches. CDR3 length: 13 residues. The germline V gene encodes CDR1 GTSNPN and CDR2 SVGIG (reference sequence). The CDR3 DNA sequence: TGTGCCTGGAGTGGCAGGGGGGGCACTGAAGCTTTCTTT. It codes for CAWSGRGGTEAFF.

The chain recombines TRBV19 with TRBJ2-7; 8 bases match TRBD1. Germline V gene sequence: CDR1 LNHDA, CDR2 SQIVND (reference sequence). The V segment lost 7 bases and the J segment 7 bases; nucleotides outside the gene matches: 12. The CDR3 is 14 residues long. This CDR3 reads CASNRDRYHEEQYF. The DNA of the CDR3 is TGTGCCAGTAACCGGGACAGGTACCACGAGGAGCAGTACTTC.

Only one count was recorded for this clone. The chain carries TRBV11-2 and TRBJ1-1, with 9 bases aligning to TRBD1. The CDR3 has 14 residues. Looked up from germline, CDR1 is SGHAT and CDR2 is FQNNGV. Germline trimming cut 3 bases from V and 4 bases from J; bases unmatched to any gene: 3. CDR3 residues: CASSLDRGGTEAFF. CDR3 DNA sequence: TGTGCCAGCAGCTTGGACAGGGGAGGCACTGAAGCTTTCTTT.

This clone was counted a few times. V and J are TRBV2 and TRBJ1-5; no firm D call. Germline V CDR1 and CDR2: SNHLY, FYNNEI. The CDR3 is made up of 13 amino acids. V was cut by 6 bases and J by 0 bases, with 6 bases left in between. CDR3 residues: CASSPYSNQPQHF. The CDR3 DNA is TGTGCCAGCAGCCCTTATAGCAATCAGCCCCAGCATTTT.